This TCR beta chain was identified during a study of CD4 T cells in relation to SARS-CoV-2 and coronaviruses. Germline trimming cut 4 bases from V and 8 bases from J; bases unmatched to any gene: 8. This CDR3 is 14 amino acids long. In germline, CDR1 is SGHRS, CDR2 YFSETQ. Note on this clone: The antigen is undetermined.

Here immunoSEQ multiplex PCR was the method, and the copy in TCRdb shows in-frame clones only, minus some. This sample has more than 35,000 clones; roughly 80% occur once, and the top ten carry over 20%. Source material: memory CD4+ T cells from PBMCs, cultured in vitro. The rearrangement links TRBV5-1 to TRBJ2-5; the match to TRBD1 covers 10 bases. The TCR originated in an adult with COVID-19. The CDR3 region is CASSMGQGQGTQYF. As DNA, the CDR3 is TGCGCCAGCAGCATGGGACAGGGGCAGGGTACCCAGTACTTC. The full variable domain, with the rest looked up from reference TRBV5-1 and TRBJ2-5, is KAGVTQTPRYLIKTRGQQVTLSCSPISGHRSVSWYQQTPGQGLQFLFEYFSETQRNKGNFPGRFSGRQFSNSRSEMNVSTLELGDSALYLCASSMGQGQGTQYFGPGTRLLVL.